The clone carrying this TCR beta chain was counted many times. Its antigen is still unknown. In the same sample, other DNA sequences code for this CDR3. These data come from a study of metastatic and nonmetastatic thyroid tumors. About the study: Comparative analysis of repertoires was undertaken across blood and tumor or nodule tissue obtained from malignant and benign thyroid patients. Study conclusions and caveats: The reported finding was significantly higher TCR beta diversity in malignant thyroid tumors relative to benign nodules, in blood and tumor.

In the authors' methods: A classifier of distant metastasis in papillary thyroid cancer was built from CDR3 differences (across clinicopathological groups). TCRdb reanalyzed the PCR reads via MiXCR. For this entry, the V and J calls and clone size follow TCRdb and not the study's own pipeline. The data contain roughly 98,000 clones, about 15% of them seen just once; the ten biggest clones take up 3% to 4.5%. The V end lost 5 bases, the J end lost 8 bases, and 12 bases lay between the germline ends. Germline loops: CDR1 MDHEN, CDR2 SYDVKM. The CDR3 length is 12 residues. None of the patients had undergone any treatment ahead of thyroid surgery.

The clonotype was recovered from a female donor with papillary thyroid cancer or a benign thyroid nodule (not recorded which). Some clones in this sample may be carry-over from other donors' samples. The chain couples TRBV28 to TRBJ1-2, with a weak D call TRBD1 (6 bases). Sequencing was performed on blood. The CDR3 nucleotides are TGTGCCAGCAGTAGCAGGGGATTCGGCTACACCTTC. Translation: CASSSRGFGYTF.